Listed below are T cell receptor beta chains from one sample, sequenced in a study of CD8 T cells in ankylosing spondylitis. TCRdb fed the 5' RACE reads into MiXCR, producing one record per CDR3 protein. Among roughly 250,000 distinct CDR3 sequences listed, roughly 8.6% were seen once. The source material was blood, either unsorted or a sorted T cell fraction (not recorded which). Receptor source: a male donor with ankylosing spondylitis or in good health (not recorded which). Each CDR3 is given with its conserved first and last residue. D genes are given only for firm matches. Size values are once, few and many counts, or a class for expanded clones, and some rows have none.

v_call	clone_size	j_call	d_call	cdr3_nt	cdr3_aa
TRBV19	many	TRBJ1-6	.	TGTGCCAGTAGTATGTCCGGGGGGGCTTCACCCCTCCACTTT	CASSMSGGASPLHF
TRBV5-6	many	TRBJ2-4	.	TGTGCCAGCAGCTCCGCCTTATCCGCCATTCAGTACTTC	CASSSALSAIQYF
TRBV11-2	many	TRBJ2-7	.	TGTGCCAGCAGGTCTTCCGGGACCGCAACCTACGAGCAGTACTTC	CASRSSGTATYEQYF
TRBV18	many	TRBJ2-5	.	TGTGCCAGCTCACCACCGATGGAAGAGACCCAGTACTTC	CASSPPMEETQYF
TRBV9	many	TRBJ2-3	TRBD2	TGTGCCAGCAGCGTAGAGGAGCGGGGGGGCCTATATACGCAGTATTTT	CASSVEERGGLYTQYF
TRBV5-1	many	TRBJ1-1	.	TGCGCCAGCAGCTTGGAAGGGTGGGGTACTGAAGCTTTCTTT	CASSLEGWGTEAFF
TRBV7-2	many	TRBJ1-1	.	TGTGCCAGCAGGTATACCGGGACGGGGAACACTGAAGCTTTCTTT	CASRYTGTGNTEAFF
TRBV7-2	.	TRBJ1-3	TRBD1	TGTGCCAGCAGCTTACGCGTCGGGACAGGGGCCTTAAGCTCTGGAAACACCATATATTTT	CASSLRVGTGALSSGNTIYF
TRBV29-1	many	TRBJ2-7	.	TGCAGCGTTGTAACGGAGCCCGAGCAGTACTTC	CSVVTEPEQYF
TRBV7-2	many	TRBJ2-7	TRBD2	TGTGCCAGCAGCTCAAAGAGCGGGAGCAACTACGAGCAGTACTTC	CASSSKSGSNYEQYF
TRBV12-5	many	TRBJ1-2	.	TGTGCTAGTGGTTCACAGGGACCGCCTAACTATGGCTACACCTTC	CASGSQGPPNYGYTF
TRBV12-3/TRBV12-4	many	TRBJ2-3	.	TGTGCCAGCAGTAATCTAGATACGCAGTATTTT	CASSNLDTQYF
TRBV7-9	many	TRBJ2-4	.	TGTGCCAGCAGCCCCTTGGGCGGAGGGGGCGTAAACATTCAGTACTTC	CASSPLGGGGVNIQYF
TRBV30	many	TRBJ1-1	.	TGTGCCTGGGGACGGAACACTGAAGCTTTCTTT	CAWGRNTEAFF
TRBV6-6	many	TRBJ2-1	.	TGTGCCAGCCAGGAGAGGTCTTGGGATGAGCAGTTCTTC	CASQERSWDEQFF
TRBV30	many	TRBJ1-4	.	TGTGCGATTGGTAGGGATGAAAAACTGTTTTTT	CAIGRDEKLFF
TRBV5-5	.	TRBJ1-1	.	TGTGCCAGCAGCTTGGGACGCAACCCTGAAGCTTTCTTT	CASSLGRNPEAFF
TRBV29-1	many	TRBJ2-7	.	TGCAGCGTTGAAGCTGGCTCCTACGAGCAGTACTTC	CSVEAGSYEQYF
TRBV25-1	many	TRBJ2-1	TRBD2	TGTGCCAGCAGTGAATTGGGAGGGACTAGCTACAATGAGCAGTTCTTC	CASSELGGTSYNEQFF
TRBV7-3	.	TRBJ2-7	TRBD1	TGTGCCAGCAGCTTAGACAGGGGGAGGAACGAGCAGTACTTC	CASSLDRGRNEQYF
TRBV7-9	.	TRBJ1-6	.	TGTGCCAGCAGCGAACAGACCACCTATAATTCACCCCTCCACTTT	CASSEQTTYNSPLHF
TRBV20-1	many	TRBJ1-4	.	TGCTCAGCTTGGGAAAAACTGTTTTTT	CSAWEKLFF
TRBV20-1	many	TRBJ2-7	.	TGCAGTGCTCGACTCGGCCAGGAGTTCTACGAGCAGTACTTC	CSARLGQEFYEQYF
TRBV4-3	many	TRBJ2-2	.	TGCGCCAGCAGCCAAGTAACAGGGACCGGGGAGCTGTTTTTT	CASSQVTGTGELFF
TRBV5-1	many	TRBJ2-2	TRBD2	TGCGCCAGCAGCTTGGGGCTAGCGGGAGTCGTCACCGGGGAGCTGTTTTTT	CASSLGLAGVVTGELFF
TRBV7-2	.	TRBJ1-2	.	TGTGCCAGCACCCAGGGGCTTTATGGCTACACCTTC	CASTQGLYGYTF
TRBV12-3/TRBV12-4	many	TRBJ1-2	TRBD1	TGTGCCACCCTGACAGGGAATCCTGGCTACACCTTC	CATLTGNPGYTF
TRBV29-1	.	TRBJ1-1	.	TGCAGCGTTGAAAAGGGCACTGAAGCTTTCTTT	CSVEKGTEAFF
TRBV12-3/TRBV12-4	many	TRBJ2-1	.	TGTGCCAGCAGTTTCCAGGAGGCAAAAGGGTATGAGCAGTTCTTC	CASSFQEAKGYEQFF
TRBV20-1	many	TRBJ1-1	.	TGCAGTGCTAGAATCTCAACCGGGAACACTGAAGCTTTCTTT	CSARISTGNTEAFF
TRBV14	few	TRBJ2-5	.	TGTGCCAGCAGCCAAGGGACCAAAGAGACCCAGTACTTC	CASSQGTKETQYF
TRBV20-1	many	TRBJ2-3	TRBD2	TGCAGTGCTGCCCCCCCCCGGGGGGGAGATACGCAGTATTTT	CSAAPPRGGDTQYF
TRBV9	many	TRBJ2-3	.	TGTGCCAGCAGCCCCCGACAGGAAAGAAGCACAGATACGCAGTATTTT	CASSPRQERSTDTQYF
TRBV7-9	.	TRBJ2-1	.	TGTGCCAGCAGCCCCTCAGGGATAAACTACAATGAGCAGTTCTTC	CASSPSGINYNEQFF
TRBV18	many	TRBJ1-2	.	TGTGCCAGCTCACCACCGACGGGAGGAGGACATGGCTACACCTTC	CASSPPTGGGHGYTF
TRBV20-1	many	TRBJ2-7	.	TGCAGTGCTAGAGATCTCTTTTATGACGAGCAGTACTTC	CSARDLFYDEQYF
TRBV20-1	many	TRBJ1-1	TRBD1	TGCAGTGCTAGAACCTCCCTGACCCCAGGGGGTGAAGCTTTCTTT	CSARTSLTPGGEAFF
TRBV11-3	many	TRBJ1-2	.	TGTGCCAGCAGCTACCGGGGGTCCGACTATGGCTACACCTTC	CASSYRGSDYGYTF
TRBV7-2	.	TRBJ2-7	.	TGTGCCAGCAGCTTAGTGCCCAAGTACGAGCAGTACTTC	CASSLVPKYEQYF
TRBV10-3	once	TRBJ1-1	TRBD1	TGTGCCATCAGTGAACCGGGACAGGGGAACACTGAAGCTTTCTTT	CAISEPGQGNTEAFF
TRBV7-2	.	TRBJ1-2	TRBD1	TGTGCCAGCAGCCTAACAGGGGGTCAGCGGGATGGCTACACCTTC	CASSLTGGQRDGYTF
TRBV20-1	many	TRBJ2-2	.	TGCAGTGCTAGAGATAGCCGGGACACCGGGGAGCTGTTTTTT	CSARDSRDTGELFF
TRBV20-1	few	TRBJ2-7	.	TGCAGTGCCCCGATCGGTGGGGGTTATGGCTACGAGCAGTACTTC	CSAPIGGGYGYEQYF
TRBV20-1	many	TRBJ1-4	TRBD1	TGCAGTGCTCCACTCACAGGGGGGTACGAAAAACTGTTTTTT	CSAPLTGGYEKLFF
TRBV12-3/TRBV12-4	many	TRBJ2-2	.	TGTGCCAGCAGTAACGCCAGGGTCGGAGGCACCGGGGAGCTGTTTTTT	CASSNARVGGTGELFF
TRBV7-3	many	TRBJ2-3	.	TGTGCCAGCAGCTTATTGGGGGCAGATACGCAGTATTTT	CASSLLGADTQYF
TRBV12-3/TRBV12-4	many	TRBJ1-2	TRBD1	TGTGCCAGCAGTCTGGCGGGACAGTCAAACTATGGCTACACCTTC	CASSLAGQSNYGYTF
TRBV5-6	many	TRBJ1-2	.	TGTGCCAGCAGCTTGGGATCGACAGTTGCTAACTATGGCTACACCTTC	CASSLGSTVANYGYTF
TRBV6-2/TRBV6-3	many	TRBJ2-2	TRBD2	TGTGCCACCGCCCACACTAGCGGGAGGGCCGGGGAGCTGTTTTTT	CATAHTSGRAGELFF
TRBV6-2/TRBV6-3	many	TRBJ2-3	TRBD2	TGTGCCAGCAGTTACTCGACAGAGTTAAGCGGGAGTCTGAAAGATACGCAGTATTTT	CASSYSTELSGSLKDTQYF
TRBV5-1	few	TRBJ2-1	.	TGCGCCAGCAAATATACCGGACTGACCCCCTACAATGAGCAGTTCTTC	CASKYTGLTPYNEQFF
TRBV3-1	many	TRBJ2-2	.	TGTGCCAGCAGCCAAGGTCGGACGGCGGGCACCGGGGAGCTGTTTTTT	CASSQGRTAGTGELFF
TRBV15	many	TRBJ1-1	.	TGTGCCACCAGCGCCCCGGGACGGCAGGGGAGGACTGAAGCTTTCTTT	CATSAPGRQGRTEAFF
TRBV20-1	many	TRBJ2-5	.	TGCAGTGCTAGAGATATGAGCATAAAGACCCAGTACTTC	CSARDMSIKTQYF
TRBV5-1	many	TRBJ2-1	.	TGCGCCAGCAGCTTGGTAGCAGATGAGCAGTTCTTC	CASSLVADEQFF
TRBV29-1	many	TRBJ1-2	TRBD1	TGCAGCGTTGAAGGGGCGGACAGGGAAAACTATGGCTACACCTTC	CSVEGADRENYGYTF
TRBV18	.	TRBJ1-1	.	TGTGCCAGCTCACCAGGTGAAAGCAATATGGCTGAAGCTTTCTTT	CASSPGESNMAEAFF